This TCR beta chain was sequenced for a study of shared clonotypes between healthy human individuals. This CDR3 comprises 12 residues. Per germline, CDR1 SGHTA and CDR2 FQGNSA. Trimming cost V 3 bases and J 8 bases, with 7 bases left between them. HIV-negative, healthy adults without recent acute infections or vaccinations were the donors. Produced via immunoSEQ multiplex PCR; TCRdb's table is partial and in-frame only. The sample lists 700,000 or so clones; 60% to 80% were seen once. This sequence originates from a woman aged 25 to 39 in good health. The sequenced material came from memory CD4+ T cells sorted from blood. Subset specified: CD45RA-negative fraction. The V and J genes are TRBV7-2 and TRBJ1-4, with D hard to call. The CDR3 here is CASSFYGEKLFF. CDR3 coding DNA: TGTGCCAGCAGCTTTTATGGGGAAAAACTGTTTTTT. The full variable domain, completed using reference TRBV7-2 and TRBJ1-4, is GAGVSQSPSNKVTEKGKDVELRCDPISGHTALYWYRQSLGQGLEFLIYFQGNSAPDKSGLPSDRFSAERTGGSVSTLTIQRTQQEDSAVYLCASSFYGEKLFFGSGTQLSVL.